This T cell receptor (beta chain) was identified during a study of PD-L1 blockade in urothelial cancer. Looking at the study overall: Previous chemotherapy exposure amounted to 0 to 3 regimens for patients. The analyses of blood took place 3 weeks (second dose) and 6 weeks after treatment start.

Time point specified: pretreatment peripheral blood. Each PCR reaction had synthetic TCR analog templates spiked into it. This table comes from immunoSEQ multiplex PCR, and its TCRdb copy is limited to in-frame clones, with some not included. The sample lists tens of thousands of clones; roughly 90% were seen once. The sequences come from PBMCs, collected around atezolizumab (anti-PD-L1) treatment. The origin of this receptor is a donor at least 40 years old with urothelial cancer.

The CDR3 bases are TGCGCCAGCAGCCAAGAAGGGGGACTAGCGGGACCGTACAATGAGCAGTTCTTC. Its protein is CASSQEGGLAGPYNEQFF. This chain joins TRBV4-3 and TRBJ2-1; 13 bases fit TRBD2. V gave up 0 bases and J gave up 4 bases; unmatched junction bases: 6. There are 18 residues in the CDR3. Germline lookup yields CDR1 LGHNA and CDR2 YSLEER.